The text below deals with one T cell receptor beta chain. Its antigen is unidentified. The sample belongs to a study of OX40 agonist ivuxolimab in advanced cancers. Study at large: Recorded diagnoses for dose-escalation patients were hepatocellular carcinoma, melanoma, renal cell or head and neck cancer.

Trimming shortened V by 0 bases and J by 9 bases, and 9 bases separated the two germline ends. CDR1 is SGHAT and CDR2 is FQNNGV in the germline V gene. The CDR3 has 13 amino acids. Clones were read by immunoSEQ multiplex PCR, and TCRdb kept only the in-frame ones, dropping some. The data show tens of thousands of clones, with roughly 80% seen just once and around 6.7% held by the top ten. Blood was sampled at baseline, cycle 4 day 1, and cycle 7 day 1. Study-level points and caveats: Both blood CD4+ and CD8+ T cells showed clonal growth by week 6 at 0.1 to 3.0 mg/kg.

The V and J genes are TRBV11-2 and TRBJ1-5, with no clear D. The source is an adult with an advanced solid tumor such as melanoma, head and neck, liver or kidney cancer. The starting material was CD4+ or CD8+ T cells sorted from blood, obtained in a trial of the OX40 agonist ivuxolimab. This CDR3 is CASSLEWEGPQHF. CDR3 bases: TGTGCCAGCAGCTTAGAATGGGAAGGGCCCCAGCATTTT.